The 9 T cell receptor beta chains below come from one sample, sequenced in a study of T cell clonality in common variable immunodeficiency. Antigens for these TCRs are unknown. Findings of the study overall: In common variable immunodeficiency, TCR beta chains reportedly carried fewer deletions and N-nucleotide insertions.

The method was immunoSEQ multiplex PCR; TCRdb's version includes in-frame clones alone and lacks a portion of them. Altogether 20,000 to 30,000 clones were found in the sample, and no singletons occur. Sequenced material: peripheral blood mononuclear cells. These receptors all stem from a human donor with common variable immunodeficiency.

Many counts were recorded for this clone. The read finishes 3 residues shy of the CDR3 end, and the germline J gene is used to complete it. The chain carries TRBV5-6 and TRBJ2-3, with unresolved D. CDR1 is SGHDT and CDR2 is YYEEEE in the germline V gene. CDR3 length: 14 residues. V lost 2 bases and J 0 bases, leaving 7 bases between the germline ends. The sequenced part of the CDR3 DNA is TGTGCCAGCAGCTTCAGGTCTAGCACAGATACG. It encodes CASSFRSSTDT. The entire CDR3 protein is CASSFRSSTDTQYF.

This CDR3 reads CASSREDRGLWNEQFF. The part of the CDR3 DNA that was read is TGCGCCAGCAGCAGAGAGGACAGGGGGCTATGGAATGAG. This rearrangement joins TRBV5-1 to TRBJ2-1; 11 nucleotides align to TRBD1. The read is 3 residues too short to cover the CDR3 end, so that end is filled in from the germline J gene. Trimming took 4 bases from V and 7 from J; bases not matched to a gene: 10. The CDR3 covers 16 residues. Germline V CDR1 and CDR2: SGHRS, YFSETQ.

This clone was observed many times. With the read ending 3 residues before the CDR3 end, the germline J gene is used to fill in that end. The V call is TRBV7-6, the J call TRBJ1-4, with 7 bases matching TRBD1. The CDR3 has 14 amino acids. The V gene end was trimmed by 5 bases and the J gene end by 7 bases; junction bases not matched to a gene: 7. Germline lookup yields CDR1 SGHVS and CDR2 FNYEAQ. CDR3 DNA, as far as it was read: TGTGCCAGCAGCCCATCGACAGGGAGTGAAAAA. Translated, it gives CASSPSTGSEK. From start to end, the CDR3 is CASSPSTGSEKLFF.

Of note for this clone: The read comes to an end 3 residues before the CDR3 does, leaving the germline J gene to fill in the end. The gene calls are TRBV11-2 and TRBJ2-3; 9 bases agree with TRBD1. This CDR3 region has 14 residues. The germline V gene has CDR1 SGHAT and CDR2 FQNNGV. V was pared by 5 bases and J by 5 bases, with 5 bases of the junction left unmatched. The sequenced part of the CDR3 DNA is TGTGCCAGCAGCCACAGGGGGCGCAGAGATACG. It yields the protein CASSHRGRRDT. The CDR3 in full is CASSHRGRRDTQYF.

Points on this clone: The sequenced fragment ends 3 residues before the CDR3 boundary, so the rest is inferred from the germline J gene. The chain employs TRBV18 and TRBJ1-5, with D unresolved. The V gene's germline CDR1 is KGHSH and CDR2 LQKENI. V was cut by 2 bases and J by 7 bases, with 15 bases left in between. The CDR3 runs 15 residues. CDR3 loop: CASSPAAGNKQPQHF. CDR3 DNA (partial): TGTGCCAGCTCACCAGCGGCCGGAAACAAGCAGCCC.

This clone showed up many times. The read gets to within 3 residues of the CDR3 end, and the germline J gene fills in the rest. The V and J genes are TRBV5-4 and TRBJ2-2, with TRBD2 matching over 8 bases. This CDR3 comprises 15 residues. The V gene end was trimmed by 6 bases and the J gene end by 7 bases; junction bases not matched to a gene: 11. Germline CDR1 is SGHNT and CDR2 is YYREEE (reference sequence). The CDR3 DNA, read in part, is TGTGCCAGCACCGCCGAGCGGGGGCAAGTCGGGGAG. Translated, it gives CASTAERGQVGE. The entire CDR3 protein reads CASTAERGQVGELFF.

This clone was observed at least ten times. The sequenced fragment ends 3 residues before the CDR3 boundary, so the rest is inferred from the germline J gene. The genes are TRBV6-2 or TRBV6-3 and TRBJ1-1; D uncertain. Germline V CDR1 and CDR2: MNHEY, SVGEGT. The CDR3 has 14 amino acids. The sequenced part of the CDR3 DNA is TGTGCCAGCAGTTACCAAGACACCCGAACCAAA. It yields the protein CASSYQDTRTK. The whole CDR3 reads CASSYQDTRTKAFF.

This clone was seen many times. The CDR3 end lies 3 residues beyond the end of the read and is filled in from the germline J gene. This chain uses TRBV29-1 with TRBJ2-5; tentative D call: TRBD1 (6 bases). V lost 7 bases, J lost 6 bases, and 12 bases lay in between. Per germline, CDR1 SQVTM and CDR2 ANQGSEA. The CDR3 totals 11 residues. The CDR3 sequence is CSGGQGKTQYF. The sequenced CDR3 bases are TGCAGCGGGGGGCAGGGGAAGACC.

The table lists this clone with many counts. The CDR3 extends 3 residues past the end of the read, so its final part is completed from the germline J gene. The chain joins TRBV7-2 to TRBJ2-3; D possibly corresponds to TRBD2 (5 bases). The germline V gene encodes CDR1 SGHTA and CDR2 FQGNSA. This CDR3 has 14 amino acids. Deletions cut 5 bases from V and 7 bases from J, with 16 bases between. CDR3 region: CASSLGPTGNTQYF. The part of the CDR3 DNA that was read is TGTGCCAGCAGCCTTGGGCCCACGGGGAATACG.